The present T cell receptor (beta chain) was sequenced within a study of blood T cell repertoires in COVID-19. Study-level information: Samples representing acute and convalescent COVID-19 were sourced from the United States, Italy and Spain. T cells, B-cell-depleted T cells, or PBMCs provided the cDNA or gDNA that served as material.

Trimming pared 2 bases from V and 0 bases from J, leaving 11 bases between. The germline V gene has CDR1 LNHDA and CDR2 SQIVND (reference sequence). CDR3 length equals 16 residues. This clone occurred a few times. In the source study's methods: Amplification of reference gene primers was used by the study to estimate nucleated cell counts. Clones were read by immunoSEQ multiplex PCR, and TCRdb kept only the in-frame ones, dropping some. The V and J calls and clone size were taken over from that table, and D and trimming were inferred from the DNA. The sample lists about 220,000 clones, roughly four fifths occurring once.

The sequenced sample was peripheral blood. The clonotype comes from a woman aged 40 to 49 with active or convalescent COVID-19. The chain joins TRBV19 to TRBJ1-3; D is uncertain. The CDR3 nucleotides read TGTGCCAGTAGTATATATGCCTCTAGCTCTGGAAACACCATATATTTT. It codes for CASSIYASSSGNTIYF.